This note documents a single T cell receptor (beta chain) sequence. The CDR3 runs 13 residues. In germline, CDR1 is MNHEY, CDR2 SVGAGI. Trimming stripped 6 bases from V and 8 bases from J, with 14 bases between. This specimen belongs to a study of blood T cell repertoires in COVID-19. Overall study context: Specimens from acute and convalescent COVID-19 originated in the United States, Italy and Spain.

Original processing notes: Reference gene primer amplification gave estimated nucleated cell counts. Assay: immunoSEQ multiplex PCR; the TCRdb copy retains only in-frame clones and omits some. V, J and clone size were drawn from that table, and D and trimming were deduced from the DNA. The profile shows fewer than 200,000 clones, around 81% of them singletons. The chain is built from TRBV6-5 and TRBJ2-4; TRBD1 is a possible D gene (6 bases). This clonotype was sampled from a woman aged 40 to 55 with COVID-19, enrolled during active disease. The sample taken for sequencing was peripheral blood. This CDR3 is CASRKQGWDIQYF. The CDR3 region has the DNA TGTGCCAGCAGAAAACAGGGTTGGGACATTCAGTACTTC.